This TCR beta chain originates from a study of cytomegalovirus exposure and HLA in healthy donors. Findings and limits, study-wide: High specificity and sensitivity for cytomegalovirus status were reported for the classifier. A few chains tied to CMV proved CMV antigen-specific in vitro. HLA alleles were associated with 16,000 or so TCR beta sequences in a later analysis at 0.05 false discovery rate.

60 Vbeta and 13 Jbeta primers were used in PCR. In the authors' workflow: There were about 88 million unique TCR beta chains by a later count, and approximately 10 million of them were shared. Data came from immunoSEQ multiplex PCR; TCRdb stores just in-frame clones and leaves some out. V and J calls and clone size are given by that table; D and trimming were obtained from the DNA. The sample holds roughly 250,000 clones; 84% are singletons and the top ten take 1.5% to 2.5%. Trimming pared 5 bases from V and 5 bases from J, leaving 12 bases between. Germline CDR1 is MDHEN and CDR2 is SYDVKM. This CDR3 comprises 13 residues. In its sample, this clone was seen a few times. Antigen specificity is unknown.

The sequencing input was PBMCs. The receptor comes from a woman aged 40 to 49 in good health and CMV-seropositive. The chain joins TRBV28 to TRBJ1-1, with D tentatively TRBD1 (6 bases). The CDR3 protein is CASSGQGTTEAFF. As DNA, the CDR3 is TGTGCCAGCAGTGGTCAAGGGACAACTGAAGCTTTCTTT.